The sequence of this TCR beta chain was determined in a study of long-term antiretroviral therapy in people with HIV. Samples were assayed with immunoSEQ v3.0 at survey level. Measured with immunoSEQ multiplex PCR; TCRdb has only the in-frame clones, and not every one. The sample holds tens of thousands of clones, roughly 96% seen once. The germline CDR1 and CDR2 sequences are SGHKS and YYEKEE (reference sequence). This CDR3 is built from 15 residues. V was clipped by 4 bases and J by 4 bases, with 15 bases between them. This receptor was taken from a man aged 25-45 years with HIV. This specimen consisted of unsorted PBMCs, obtained 6 to 6.5 years after starting antiretroviral therapy. The J gene is TRBJ2-1, the V gene TRBV5-5, with D perhaps assigned TRBD1 or TRBD2 (5 bases each). The CDR3 coding sequence is TGTGCCAGCAGCATTTCCGGGGCGGAGTACAATGAGCAGTTCTTC. Translation: CASSISGAEYNEQFF.